This entry lists 29 T cell receptor beta chains sequenced from one sample in a study of OX40 agonist ivuxolimab in advanced cancers. Measured with immunoSEQ multiplex PCR; TCRdb has only the in-frame clones, and not every one. Of about 51,000 clones listed, roughly four fifths are singletons. The sample consisted of CD4+ or CD8+ T cells sorted from blood, taken in a trial of the OX40 agonist ivuxolimab. The receptors stem from an adult with an advanced solid tumor such as melanoma, head and neck, liver or kidney cancer.

The V and J genes are TRBV5-1 and TRBJ2-2; 7 bases map to TRBD2. Losses at the gene ends were 3 bases for V and 4 bases for J; bases not matched to a gene: 6. CDR1 SGHRS and CDR2 YFSETQ come from the germline V gene. CDR3 size: 15 residues. In DNA, the CDR3 is TGCGCCAGCAGCTCGGGACTATTTAGCACCGGGGAGCTGTTTTTT. This codes for CASSSGLFSTGELFF.

This clone was found once. The gene calls are TRBV7-8 and TRBJ1-1; a weak D match, TRBD1 (5 bases). The length of the CDR3 is 13 residues. CDR1 and CDR2 from the germline V gene are SGHVS and FQNEAQ. V dropped 3 bases and J dropped 2 bases, with 7 bases sitting between them. CDR3 loop: CASSFDSNTEAFF. The CDR3 coding sequence is TGTGCCAGCAGCTTCGACAGCAACACTGAAGCTTTCTTT.

The chain carries TRBV6-1 and TRBJ1-2; no firm D call. The germline V gene has CDR1 MNHNS and CDR2 SASEGT. Trimming cost V 7 bases and J 3 bases, with 12 bases left between them. The CDR3 is made up of 13 amino acids. CDR3 in DNA: TGTGCCAGCAAGATCGAGGGCTACTATGGCTACACCTTC. This codes for CASKIEGYYGYTF.

The rearrangement uses TRBV6-6 and TRBJ2-3, with 8 bases matching TRBD1. V lost 5 bases and J lost 5; bases outside the gene matches: 0. The CDR3 consists of 12 residues. From germline, CDR1 is MNHNY and CDR2 SVGAGI (reference sequence). The CDR3 bases are TGTGCCAGCAGTGACAGGGGAGATACGCAGTATTTT. Translating it yields CASSDRGDTQYF.

This chain uses TRBV6-6 with TRBJ2-5, with 7 positions matching TRBD1. The CDR3 contains 14 residues. The germline V gene encodes CDR1 MNHNY and CDR2 SVGAGI (reference sequence). Germline trimming cut 5 bases from V and 2 bases from J; bases unmatched to any gene: 5. For the CDR3, the DNA is TGTGCCAGCAGTCCCGGGACAGCACAAGAGACCCAGTACTTC. Translating it yields CASSPGTAQETQYF.

This clone is a singleton in its sample. The chain recombines TRBV5-1 with TRBJ2-1; TRBD2 agrees at 8 bases. Germline-derived CDR1 and CDR2 are SGHRS and YFSETQ. The CDR3 is 17 amino acids. The J segment lost 8 bases and the V segment lost 0 bases, leaving 13 bases of the junction unmatched. The CDR3 DNA reads as TGCGCCAGCAGCTTGGGCCCCCGGGGGGGCGTCATCCATGAGCAGTTCTTC. Translation gives CASSLGPRGGVIHEQFF. The complete variable domain, with remaining parts taken from reference TRBV5-1 and TRBJ2-1, reads KAGVTQTPRYLIKTRGQQVTLSCSPISGHRSVSWYQQTPGQGLQFLFEYFSETQRNKGNFPGRFSGRQFSNSRSEMNVSTLELGDSALYLCASSLGPRGGVIHEQFFGPGTRLTVL.

The J gene is TRBJ1-1, the V gene TRBV4-2; D uncertain. The CDR3 covers 14 residues. Trimming shortened V by 0 bases and J by 3 bases, and 8 bases separated the two germline ends. Per germline, CDR1 LGHNA and CDR2 YNFKEQ. The CDR3 nucleotides read TGTGCCAGCAGCCAAGAATATGGGGACACTGAAGCTTTCTTT. It specifies CASSQEYGDTEAFF.

V usage is TRBV5-5 and J usage is TRBJ1-3; D ambiguous. The CDR3 length is 14 residues. Germline CDR1 and CDR2: SGHKS and YYEKEE (reference sequence). Trimming removed 0 bases at V and 4 bases at J, with 8 bases between. CDR3 region: CASSLGGTGNTIYF. CDR3 DNA: TGTGCCAGCAGCTTGGGGGGTACGGGAAACACCATATATTTT.

This rearrangement joins TRBV7-6 to TRBJ2-3, with 10 bases matching TRBD2. CDR3 length: 16 amino acids. The germline gives CDR1 SGHVS, CDR2 FNYEAQ. V lost 1 base and J lost 5; bases outside the gene matches: 6. The CDR3 loop reads CASSLGSGGAGDTQYF. Written as DNA, the CDR3 is TGTGCCAGCAGCTTAGGGAGCGGGGGGGCTGGAGATACGCAGTATTTT. The whole variable domain, filled in from reference TRBV7-6 and TRBJ2-3, reads GAGVSQSPRYKVTKRGQDVALRCDPISGHVSLYWYRQALGQGPEFLTYFNYEAQQDKSGLPNDRFSAERPEGSISTLTIQRTEQRDSAMYRCASSLGSGGAGDTQYFGPGTRLTVL.

The chain has TRBV5-1 and TRBJ2-1, with D perhaps matching TRBD2 (5 bases). This CDR3 has 15 residues. V gave up 0 bases and J gave up 0 bases, with 7 bases separating them. Germline V gene sequence: CDR1 SGHRS, CDR2 YFSETQ. The CDR3, as DNA: TGCGCCAGCAGCTTGGGCACTAGCTCCTACAATGAGCAGTTCTTC. Translated: CASSLGTSSYNEQFF. Using reference TRBV5-1 and TRBJ2-1 for the parts outside the CDR3, the full variable domain is KAGVTQTPRYLIKTRGQQVTLSCSPISGHRSVSWYQQTPGQGLQFLFEYFSETQRNKGNFPGRFSGRQFSNSRSEMNVSTLELGDSALYLCASSLGTSSYNEQFFGPGTRLTVL.

As DNA, the CDR3 is TGTGCTAGTGGCCCAGGACAGGGCTACACCTTC. Its translation is CASGPGQGYTF. The chain recombines TRBV12-5 with TRBJ1-2; D is perhaps TRBD1 (6 bases). The CDR3 is 11 residues long. CDR1 and CDR2 from the germline V gene are LGHNT and FRNRAP. The germline V and J ends were trimmed by 6 bases and 8 bases, with 10 bases remaining between them.

This chain connects TRBV5-1 to TRBJ2-3; possible D gene TRBD2, 7 bases. Germline CDR1 SGHRS, CDR2 YFSETQ. There are 13 residues in the CDR3. V lost 5 bases, J lost 6 bases, and 13 bases lay in between. CDR3 DNA sequence: TGCGCCAGCAGACTGGGGGGGCCCGATACGCAGTATTTT. Amino acid sequence: CASRLGGPDTQYF.

The sample holds one count of this clone. V usage is TRBV12-5 and J usage is TRBJ2-1; D unclear. V was shortened by 5 bases and J by 4 bases, with 12 bases between the two germline ends. This CDR3 is 14 amino acids long. CDR1 and CDR2 from the germline V gene are LGHNT and FRNRAP. The CDR3 reads CASGPPRGYNEQFF. The CDR3 DNA follows: TGTGCTAGTGGTCCCCCCCGCGGTTACAATGAGCAGTTCTTC.

This sequence joins TRBV6-5 and TRBJ2-7, with TRBD1 matching 8 bases. CDR3 size: 12 residues. J gave up 9 bases and V 6 bases, and 7 bases lay outside the gene matches. Germline CDR1 is MNHEY and CDR2 is SVGAGI. CDR3 coding DNA: TGTGCCAGCAGCCCGACAGGGGTGGGGCAGTACTTC. Its protein product is CASSPTGVGQYF.

A few counts support this clone. The chain couples TRBV18 to TRBJ2-6; D gene unclear. The ends were cut back, 3 bases at V and 2 bases at J, with 14 bases in the middle. CDR3 size: 17 residues. Looked up from germline, CDR1 is KGHSH and CDR2 is LQKENI. This chain's CDR3 is CASSPQFVQTGANVLTF. For the CDR3, the DNA is TGTGCCAGCTCACCCCAGTTTGTCCAGACTGGGGCCAACGTCCTGACTTTC.

The V call is TRBV7-2, the J call TRBJ2-3; D gene unclear. The CDR3 contains 12 residues. Germline V gene data show CDR1 as SGHTA and CDR2 as FQGNSA. The V and J ends lost 5 bases and 6 bases respectively, with 9 bases between them. CDR3 amino acids: CASSPTVDTQYF. CDR3 coding DNA: TGTGCCAGCAGCCCCACGGTGGATACGCAGTATTTT.

The chain is built from TRBV27 and TRBJ2-5; D remains ambiguous. The CDR3 runs to 14 residues. V was cut by 2 bases and J by 4 bases, with 11 bases left in between. Germline V gene data show CDR1 as MNHEY and CDR2 as SMNVEV (reference sequence). The CDR3 is CASSLGRRGETQYF. CDR3 in DNA: TGTGCCAGCAGTTTAGGTAGAAGAGGAGAGACCCAGTACTTC.

The chain recombines TRBV29-1 with TRBJ2-1, with 7 bases fitting TRBD1. This CDR3 region has 12 residues. V lost 7 bases to trimming and J lost 1 base; unmatched junction nucleotides: 1. CDR1 and CDR2 from the germline V gene are SQVTM and ANQGSEA. CDR3 amino acids: CSAGQSYNEQFF. The DNA of the CDR3 is TGCAGCGCGGGACAGTCCTACAATGAGCAGTTCTTC.

This sequence joins TRBV6-9 and TRBJ1-5; perhaps TRBD1 as D (6 bases). The germline V and J ends were trimmed by 0 bases and 6 bases, with 12 bases remaining between them. The CDR3 has 15 residues. Germline V CDR1 and CDR2: MNHGY, SVAAGI. CDR3 sequence: CASSYSRGEAQPQHF. In DNA form, the CDR3 reads TGTGCCAGCAGTTATTCGAGGGGGGAGGCTCAGCCCCAGCATTTT.

The chain has TRBV14 and TRBJ2-4; D is uncertain. Germline V gene data show CDR1 as SGHDN and CDR2 as FVKESK. V was pared by 1 base and J by 8 bases, with 12 bases between. The CDR3 loop spans 14 amino acids. The CDR3, as DNA: TGTGCCAGCAGCCAAGGACGCGAATTTGACATTCAGTACTTC. Amino acids: CASSQGREFDIQYF.

The rearrangement joins TRBV19 to TRBJ1-2; possibly TRBD1 for D (5 bases). V lost 6 bases to trimming and J lost 4 bases, with 15 bases between them. Germline lookup yields CDR1 LNHDA and CDR2 SQIVND (reference sequence). CDR3 length: 14 residues. This CDR3 reads CASSPRGMGYGYTF. The DNA for the CDR3 is TGTGCCAGTAGCCCCCGGGGGATGGGCTATGGCTACACCTTC.

This chain links TRBV29-1 with TRBJ2-5; D call uncertain. The V gene's germline CDR1 is SQVTM and CDR2 ANQGSEA. The CDR3 loop spans 12 amino acids. Deletions cut 6 bases from V and 5 bases from J, with 13 bases between. CDR3 sequence reads: CSVAAAEETQYF. CDR3 sequence (DNA): TGCAGCGTAGCCGCTGCTGAGGAGACCCAGTACTTC.

This chain connects TRBV10-2 to TRBJ2-5; the D is unclear. The CDR3 spans 11 residues. Trimming pared 6 bases from V and 5 bases from J, leaving 7 bases between. The V gene's germline CDR1 is WSHSY and CDR2 SAAADI. DNA of the CDR3: TGCGCCAGCAGCCGTATGGAGACCCAGTACTTC. It translates to CASSRMETQYF.

This clone was picked up a small number of times. The chain is built from TRBV7-9 and TRBJ2-2; 13 bases are shared with TRBD2. CDR1 is SEHNR, CDR2 FQNEAQ, per germline (reference sequence). The junction had 3 bases not matched to a gene; V was cut back by 7 bases and J by 4 bases. CDR3 length: 15 residues. CDR3 nucleotides: TGTGCCAGCAACGGACTAGCGGGGGCCACCGGGGAGCTGTTTTTT. It encodes CASNGLAGATGELFF.

The genes are TRBV2 and TRBJ1-6; possible D gene TRBD1, 5 bases. Germline V gives CDR1 SNHLY, CDR2 FYNNEI. CDR3 length equals 15 residues. V lost 7 bases to trimming and J lost 6 bases, with 16 bases between them. For the CDR3, the DNA is TGTGCCAGCACCCTCGACAGCGGGGTTAATTCACCCCTCCACTTT. Translation gives CASTLDSGVNSPLHF.

The gene calls are TRBV19 and TRBJ1-4; D remains unclear. The CDR3 is made up of 14 amino acids. Trimming cost V 5 bases and J 3 bases, with 10 bases left between them. Germline-derived CDR1 and CDR2 are LNHDA and SQIVND (reference sequence). CDR3 sequence reads: CASSPPRANEKLFF. The CDR3 DNA reads TGTGCCAGTAGTCCACCTAGGGCTAATGAAAAACTGTTTTTT.

The V call is TRBV19, the J call TRBJ1-5; D is unclear. The CDR3 has 12 residues. V was trimmed by 11 bases and J by 5 bases, leaving 13 bases between them. Germline assignment: CDR1 LNHDA and CDR2 SQIVND (reference sequence). This CDR3 is CAAPASDQPQHF. The DNA of the CDR3 is TGTGCCGCCCCGGCCAGCGATCAGCCCCAGCATTTT.

The rearrangement joins TRBV6-5 to TRBJ2-5; 7 bases line up with TRBD1. The J segment lost 5 bases and the V segment lost 5 bases, leaving 11 bases of the junction unmatched. The CDR3 extends over 15 amino acids. Germline lookup yields CDR1 MNHEY and CDR2 SVGAGI. Written as DNA, the CDR3 is TGTGCCAGCAGTAGGCAGACATTGGACAGGGAGACCCAGTACTTC. It yields the protein CASSRQTLDRETQYF.

The V and J genes are TRBV7-3 and TRBJ2-7; no clear D gene. V lost 5 bases to trimming and J lost 7 bases, with 15 bases between them. The germline V gene encodes CDR1 SGHTA and CDR2 FQGTGA. The CDR3 length is 13 residues. CDR3 in DNA: TGTGCCAGCAGCCGTAACACGGCGGAGGAGCAGTACTTC. This encodes CASSRNTAEEQYF.